A single sample is the source of the 23 T cell receptor beta chains below, sequenced in a study of T cells in women clearing cervical HPV infection. Generated by immunoSEQ multiplex PCR, the TCRdb table keeps only in-frame clones and is missing some. The sample data list tens of thousands of clones. Input material: blood buffy coat. Receptors were obtained from a woman between 18 and 70 years old with a cervical HPV16 infection that either progressed to CIN3+ or cleared (not recorded which).

Concerning this clone: The read ends 3 residues shy of where the CDR3 ends; the end is completed using the germline J gene. The genes are TRBV7-2 and TRBJ1-1; D not resolved. The V gene's germline CDR1 is SGHTA and CDR2 FQGNSA. This CDR3 contains 13 residues. Trimming pared 4 bases from V and 4 bases from J, leaving 10 bases between. The part of the CDR3 DNA that was read is TGTGCCAGCAGCTCACAACGGGGCACTGAA. Protein sequence: CASSSQRGTE. The whole CDR3 sequence reads CASSSQRGTEAFF. Full variable domain (rest looked up from reference TRBV7-2 and TRBJ1-1): GAGVSQSPSNKVTEKGKDVELRCDPISGHTALYWYRQSLGQGLEFLIYFQGNSAPDKSGLPSDRFSAERTGGSVSTLTIQRTQQEDSAVYLCASSSQRGTEAFFGQGTRLTVV.

On this clone itself: Read coverage stops 3 residues before the CDR3 terminus; the germline J gene supplies the remainder. The genes are TRBV5-5 and TRBJ1-2; D is possibly TRBD1 (6 bases). Germline-derived CDR1 and CDR2 are SGHKS and YYEKEE (reference sequence). The CDR3 consists of 14 residues. Here the CDR3 reads CASSPTGSYNDYTF. Partial CDR3 DNA: TGTGCCAGCAGCCCGACAGGTAGTTACAATGAC.

A remark on this clone: The DNA ends 3 residues before the CDR3 does, and the rest of the CDR3 is filled in from the germline J gene. The genes are TRBV18 and TRBJ2-2, with TRBD2 matching over 8 bases. CDR1 KGHSH and CDR2 LQKENI come from the germline V gene. V lost 1 base, J lost 0 bases, and 7 bases stayed unmatched. The CDR3 loop spans 18 amino acids. CDR3 protein: CASSPRLAGHPNTGELFF. The covered CDR3 bases are TGTGCCAGCTCACCACGCCTAGCGGGCCACCCGAACACCGGGGAG.

A note on this clone: The CDR3 end is not reached by the read, which stops 3 residues before it; the germline J gene fills it in. This rearrangement joins TRBV20-1 to TRBJ2-7; 8 bases match TRBD2. The CDR3 has 14 residues. The germline V gene encodes CDR1 DFQATT and CDR2 SNEGSKA (reference sequence). V dropped 6 bases and J dropped 3; count of bases not matched to a gene: 10. Here the CDR3 reads CSARQLADDYEQYF. Partial CDR3 DNA: TGCAGTGCCCGTCAACTAGCGGATGACTACGAG.

About this clone: The CDR3 end is not reached by the read, which stops 3 residues before it; the germline J gene fills it in. This rearrangement joins TRBV18 to TRBJ1-1, with 9 bases fitting TRBD1. The CDR3 covers 14 residues. Germline CDR1 KGHSH, CDR2 LQKENI. CDR3 amino acids: CASSPGTGREKAFF. CDR3 DNA, as far as it was read: TGTGCCAGCTCACCGGGGACAGGGCGTGAAAAA.

On this clone itself: Read coverage stops 3 residues before the CDR3 terminus; the germline J gene supplies the remainder. The chain uses TRBV19 and TRBJ2-3; 10 bases are shared with TRBD2. CDR1 is LNHDA and CDR2 is SQIVND in the germline V gene (reference sequence). The CDR3 spans 14 residues. After removal of 9 bases from V and 1 base from J, the junction contained 4 bases not matched to a gene. The CDR3 DNA, read in part, is TGTGCCAGCACCGGGACTAGCGGCACAGATACG. Its protein is CASTGTSGTDT. From start to end, the CDR3 is CASTGTSGTDTQYF.

A note on this clone: The CDR3 end falls 3 residues outside the read, so it is completed with the germline J gene. The chain combines TRBV30 with TRBJ2-7, with 10 bases that match TRBD2. The CDR3 contains 14 residues. Germline V lookup: CDR1 GTSNPN, CDR2 SVGIG (reference sequence). V lost 0 bases to trimming and J lost 5 bases; unmatched junction nucleotides: 4. The CDR3 DNA, read in part, is TGTGCCTGGAGTGTAGCGGGAGGGTCCCACGAG. This translates into CAWSVAGGSHE. The complete CDR3 protein is CAWSVAGGSHEQYF.

Incomplete CDR3 DNA: TGTGCCAGCAGCTATAGGGGTTTGGGGTTAGGT. Translating it yields CASSYRGLGLG. The full CDR3 protein is CASSYRGLGLGQYF. V and J are TRBV7-2 and TRBJ2-4, with a possible D match to TRBD1 (5 bases). The CDR3 is cut off 3 residues early in the read; its end comes from the germline J gene. CDR1 is SGHTA, CDR2 FQGNSA, per germline. This CDR3 spans 14 amino acids. The complete variable domain, with remaining parts taken from reference TRBV7-2 and TRBJ2-4, reads GAGVSQSPSNKVTEKGKDVELRCDPISGHTALYWYRQSLGQGLEFLIYFQGNSAPDKSGLPSDRFSAERTGGSVSTLTIQRTQQEDSAVYLCASSYRGLGLGQYFGAGTRLSVL.

As to this clone: The read is 3 residues too short to cover the CDR3 end, so that end is filled in from the germline J gene. The chain couples TRBV30 to TRBJ2-1; 7 nucleotides line up with TRBD2. The trim removed 2 bases at V and 9 bases at J, leaving 13 bases unmatched. The CDR3 extends over 15 amino acids. Per germline, CDR1 GTSNPN and CDR2 SVGIG (reference sequence). The sequenced part of the CDR3 DNA is TGTGCCTGGAGTTTGACTAGCCGGCGAACTGGTGAG. This gives the protein CAWSLTSRRTGE. The whole CDR3 protein is CAWSLTSRRTGEQFF.

As regards this clone: Read data end 3 residues before the CDR3 end; the end is taken from the germline J gene. The genes are TRBV11-3 and TRBJ1-2; 10 bases align to TRBD1. CDR1 and CDR2 from the germline V gene are SGHNT and YENEEA. The CDR3 runs to 13 residues. The trim removed 5 bases at V and 5 bases at J, leaving 2 bases unmatched. The sequenced CDR3 bases are TGTGCCAGCAGCCGGGACAGGGGATATGGC. Protein product: CASSRDRGYG. The entire CDR3 protein is CASSRDRGYGYTF.

On this clone itself: The CDR3 end falls 3 residues outside the read, so it is completed with the germline J gene. This sequence joins TRBV18 and TRBJ2-1; D is ambiguous. V dropped 2 bases and J dropped 8 bases, with 4 bases sitting between them. CDR1 and CDR2 (germline): KGHSH, LQKENI. There are 11 residues in the CDR3. The sequenced part of the CDR3 DNA is TGTGCCAGCTCACCATTCGATGAG. Protein: CASSPFDE. The entire CDR3 reads CASSPFDEQFF.

With regard to this clone: The read falls 3 residues short of the CDR3 end, and the missing part is taken from the germline J gene. The chain carries TRBV5-1 and TRBJ2-1; 12 bases map to TRBD2. CDR1 SGHRS and CDR2 YFSETQ come from the germline V gene. V was clipped by 2 bases and J by 9 bases; unmatched bases: 9. The CDR3 runs 16 residues. The CDR3 DNA, read in part, is TGCGCCAGCAGCTTCATGACTAGCGGGAGTAGTGGTGAG. Translation gives CASSFMTSGSSGE. The whole CDR3 sequence reads CASSFMTSGSSGEQFF.

A word on this clone: The CDR3 end falls 3 residues outside the read, so it is completed with the germline J gene. V usage is TRBV20-1 and J usage is TRBJ2-5, with a tentative D call TRBD2 (6 bases). V dropped 6 bases and J dropped 4 bases, with 21 bases sitting between them. The CDR3 has 15 amino acids. Germline-derived CDR1 and CDR2 are DFQATT and SNEGSKA (reference sequence). The CDR3 DNA, read in part, is TGCAGTGCCCACCTCCCGTCCGGGGGTCCAGAGACC. It specifies CSAHLPSGGPET. The CDR3 as a whole reads CSAHLPSGGPETQYF.

Notes on this clone: This sample also contains other DNA sequences that code for the same CDR3. CDR3 amino acids: CSVEEQVAGETQYF. The DNA read from the CDR3 is TGCAGCGTTGAAGAACAGGTAGCGGGAGAGACC. This chain uses TRBV29-1 with TRBJ2-5, with 7 nucleotides matching TRBD2. Read data end 3 residues before the CDR3 end; the end is taken from the germline J gene. The trim removed 0 bases at V and 4 bases at J, leaving 5 bases unmatched. The CDR3 length is 14 residues. CDR1 SQVTM and CDR2 ANQGSEA come from the germline V gene. Full variable domain (remainder filled in from reference TRBV29-1 and TRBJ2-5): SAVISQKPSRDICQRGTSLTIQCQVDSQVTMMFWYRQQPGQSLTLIATANQGSEATYESGFVIDKFPISRPNLTFSTLTVSNMSPEDSSIYLCSVEEQVAGETQYFGPGTRLLVL.

As to this clone: The sequence runs out 3 residues before the end of the CDR3; the remainder is reconstructed from the germline J gene. The chain couples TRBV12-3 or TRBV12-4 to TRBJ2-5, with a tentative D call TRBD2 (6 bases). Between the trimmed V and J ends, which lost 3 bases and 5 bases, there was a span of 13 bases. The CDR3 length is 14 residues. CDR3 amino acids: CASSLHGGSETQYF. Partial CDR3 DNA: TGTGCCAGCAGTTTGCACGGAGGGTCGGAGACC.

Comments on this clone: The read terminates 3 residues before the CDR3 end, so the remaining end is supplied by the germline J gene. The chain carries TRBV30 and TRBJ2-3, with D possibly TRBD1 on 6 matching bases. The CDR3 is 13 amino acids. Trimming left V 8 bases short and J 2 bases short, with 14 bases between. CDR1 GTSNPN and CDR2 SVGIG come from the germline V gene (reference sequence). The CDR3 DNA, read in part, is TGTGCCCGTGACAGGACCCTCACAGATACG. This gives the protein CARDRTLTDT. The CDR3 as a whole reads CARDRTLTDTQYF. Based on the CDR3 plus reference TRBV30 and TRBJ2-3, the full variable domain is SQTIHQWPATLVQPVGSPLSLECTVEGTSNPNLYWYRQAAGRGLQLLFYSVGIGQISSEVPQNLSASRPQDRQFILSSKKLLLSDSGFYLCARDRTLTDTQYFGPGTRLTVL.

As for this clone: The CDR3 goes on 3 residues after the read ends, and that part is filled in from the germline J gene. The chain carries TRBV20-1 and TRBJ2-1; 10 positions agree with TRBD1. There are 15 residues in the CDR3. CDR1 and CDR2 (germline): DFQATT, SNEGSKA (reference sequence). The V gene end was trimmed by 6 bases and the J gene end by 9 bases; junction bases not matched to a gene: 14. CDR3 DNA (partial): TGCAGTGCCCCACAGGACAGGGGGTATGGACGTGAG. Its protein is CSAPQDRGYGRE. The whole CDR3 region reads CSAPQDRGYGREQFF.

Considering frequency, this clone is medium-sized. The missing CDR3 end, 3 residues past where the read stops, is filled in from the germline J gene. The chain uses TRBV5-1 and TRBJ2-5; D uncertain. Germline CDR1 SGHRS, CDR2 YFSETQ. Deletions cut 4 bases from V and 4 bases from J, with 14 bases between. The CDR3 consists of 14 residues. CDR3 residues: CASSLQPSGETQYF. CDR3 DNA (partial): TGCGCCAGCAGCCTCCAACCCAGTGGAGAGACC.

Worth noting for this clone: The read stops 3 residues short of the end of the CDR3; the missing end is completed from the germline J gene. V and J are TRBV5-1 and TRBJ2-7, with TRBD2 identical over 9 bases. The ends lost 0 bases at V and 5 bases at J; junction bases unmatched: 15. The germline V gene encodes CDR1 SGHRS and CDR2 YFSETQ. CDR3 size: 18 residues. CDR3 bases read: TGCGCCAGCAGCTTGGACGGTAGCGGGAGTACGCTGGTGGACGAG. It encodes CASSLDGSGSTLVDE. The full CDR3 protein is CASSLDGSGSTLVDEQYF.

To note about this clone: The read halts 3 residues ahead of the CDR3 end, with the missing end drawn from the germline J gene. The V and J genes are TRBV7-9 and TRBJ2-1, with 7 bases matching TRBD2. Losses at the gene ends were 2 bases for V and 4 bases for J; bases not matched to a gene: 5. The germline CDR1 and CDR2 sequences are SEHNR and FQNEAQ (reference sequence). CDR3 length: 15 residues. CDR3 DNA (partial): TGTGCCAGCAGCTTAACAGCGGGGAGTTACAATGAG. It is translated as CASSLTAGSYNE. The full-length CDR3 reads as CASSLTAGSYNEQFF.

On this clone: The CDR3 end lies 3 residues beyond the end of the read and is filled in from the germline J gene. The genes are TRBV20-1 and TRBJ1-5; a possible D gene is TRBD1 (5 bases). The germline V gene has CDR1 DFQATT and CDR2 SNEGSKA (reference sequence). This CDR3 is built from 19 residues. The V end was cut by 1 base, the J end by 0 bases, with 22 bases between. The part of the CDR3 DNA that was read is TGCAGTGCTAGAGGCCAGTGGACACTTGACTCCTATAGCAATCAGCCC. Protein sequence: CSARGQWTLDSYSNQP. Given in full, the CDR3 is CSARGQWTLDSYSNQPQHF.

This clone ranks as medium-sized in terms of frequency. Sequencing ends 3 residues short of the CDR3 end; the germline J gene provides the rest. This rearrangement joins TRBV7-2 to TRBJ1-5, with 9 positions matching TRBD1. V lost 4 bases and J lost 3; bases outside the gene matches: 4. The CDR3 length is 15 residues. Per the germline V gene, CDR1 is SGHTA and CDR2 is FQGNSA. The CDR3 protein is CASSWTGDDNQPQHF. The CDR3 DNA, read in part, is TGTGCCAGCAGCTGGACAGGGGACGACAATCAGCCC.

A remark on this clone: The read ends 3 residues early relative to the CDR3; the germline J gene fills the gap. V is TRBV5-1 and J is TRBJ2-3; D is possibly TRBD1 (5 bases). Trimming shortened V by 0 bases and J by 4 bases, and 15 bases separated the two germline ends. Germline CDR1 reads SGHRS; CDR2 reads YFSETQ. This CDR3 is 16 amino acids long. The sequenced CDR3 bases are TGCGCCAGCAGCTTGGCCCTAGGGCAGGGCGCAGATACG. The encoded protein is CASSLALGQGADT. The entire CDR3 reads CASSLALGQGADTQYF. The full variable domain, its missing parts supplied by reference TRBV5-1 and TRBJ2-3, is KAGVTQTPRYLIKTRGQQVTLSCSPISGHRSVSWYQQTPGQGLQFLFEYFSETQRNKGNFPGRFSGRQFSNSRSEMNVSTLELGDSALYLCASSLALGQGADTQYFGPGTRLTVL.